This T cell receptor (beta chain) was found in a study of cytomegalovirus exposure and HLA in healthy donors. This CDR3 comprises 14 residues. Trimming removed 1 base from V and 7 bases from J, with 13 bases in between. Germline loops: CDR1 SGDLS, CDR2 YYNGEE. Notes on this clone: The antigen is unknown.

Notes on the study in general: Later analysis demonstrated an association between a missense DCLRE1C variant and TCR beta V- and J-gene trimming. For presence/absence analyses, sequencing depth was assumed to be roughly uniform across donors.

The PCR contained 60 Vbeta and 13 Jbeta primers. Profiled with immunoSEQ multiplex PCR; TCRdb holds only in-frame clones, not every one. The sample gives 100,000 to 150,000 clones, 65% to 75% of which show up once; less than 7% is in the top ten. The sample taken for sequencing was PBMCs. The clonotype comes from a woman between 50 and 59 years old in good health and CMV-seropositive. V and J are TRBV9 and TRBJ2-3; D perhaps matches TRBD1 (6 bases). CDR3 amino acids: CASSVQGPQNTQYF. CDR3 sequence (DNA): TGTGCCAGCAGCGTACAGGGGCCCCAGAATACGCAGTATTTT.